The 8 T cell receptor beta chains presented below share a single source sample, sequenced in a study of OX40 agonist ivuxolimab in advanced cancers. Library generation was performed with the immunoSEQ multiplex PCR assay. TCRdb stores this immuneACCESS table with in-frame sequences only. Part of the clones is absent; in the studies checked, under half of the shortfall reflects unresolved V genes, and no reason is known for the rest. Here the sample has about 40,000 clones; around 90% occur a single time. In total, the top ten clones hold under 15% of the sample. This material consisted of CD4+ or CD8+ T cells sorted from blood, taken in a trial of the OX40 agonist ivuxolimab. These receptor sequences come from an adult with an advanced solid tumor such as melanoma, head and neck, liver or kidney cancer.

The rearrangement uses TRBV27 and TRBJ2-3, with TRBD2 matching over 15 bases. CDR1 is MNHEY, CDR2 SMNVEV, per germline (reference sequence). The CDR3 loop spans 16 amino acids. V shed 4 bases and J 10 bases; nucleotides not matched to a gene: 9. This chain's CDR3 is CASSSRTSGGVFAQYF. The CDR3 nucleotides read TGTGCCAGCAGTTCCCGGACTAGCGGGGGGGTGTTTGCGCAGTATTTT.

Regarding this clone: A junction boundary mismatches the germline segment, possibly from a read error. V usage is TRBV4-1 and J usage is TRBJ1-2; no reliable D call. CDR3 size: 11 residues. Germline CDR1 and CDR2: MGHRA and YSYEKL. Written as DNA, the CDR3 is TGCGCCAGCAGCCAAGATAACGGGTGCGCCTTC. It yields the protein CASSQDNGCAF.

V gene TRBV30 combines with J gene TRBJ1-4, with no clear D. Trimming took off 0 bases at V and 7 bases at J, with 15 bases between the two ends. Germline values: CDR1 GTSNPN, CDR2 SVGIG (reference sequence). This CDR3 has 15 residues. The CDR3 sequence is CAWSVRAIPGEKLFF. The DNA of the CDR3 is TGTGCCTGGAGTGTACGGGCAATACCGGGTGAAAAACTGTTTTTT.

This clone is medium-sized (0.01 to 0.1%). The rearrangement joins TRBV6-5 to TRBJ2-1; D is uncertain. The CDR3 runs to 11 residues. Trimming shortened V by 6 bases and J by 8 bases, and 8 bases separated the two germline ends. Germline V gene lookup returns CDR1 MNHEY and CDR2 SVGAGI. The CDR3 protein is CASSKWDEQFF. DNA for the CDR3: TGTGCCAGCAGCAAATGGGATGAGCAGTTCTTC.

The genes are TRBV19 and TRBJ1-5; D remains ambiguous. This CDR3 is built from 15 residues. Trimming left V 3 bases short and J 6 bases short, with 15 bases between. Germline V CDR1 and CDR2: LNHDA, SQIVND (reference sequence). The CDR3: CASSIVSLGRQPQHF. In DNA, the CDR3 is TGTGCCAGTAGTATTGTCTCCCTAGGCCGTCAGCCCCAGCATTTT.

The rearrangement joins TRBV5-1 to TRBJ2-5; TRBD1 aligns across 10 bases. Per the germline V gene, CDR1 is SGHRS and CDR2 is YFSETQ. The CDR3 sequence is 15 residues long. J gave up 2 bases and V 3 bases, and 4 bases lay outside the gene matches. Here the CDR3 reads CASSSGTGVQETQYF. CDR3 DNA sequence: TGCGCCAGCAGCTCGGGGACAGGGGTTCAAGAGACCCAGTACTTC.

V usage is TRBV27 and J usage is TRBJ1-5; D not resolved. Trimming left V 4 bases short and J 0 bases short, with 7 bases between. CDR3 length: 14 residues. Looked up from germline, CDR1 is MNHEY and CDR2 is SMNVEV (reference sequence). DNA for the CDR3: TGTGCCAGCAGTTACAGTTATAGCAATCAGCCCCAGCATTTT. Translated: CASSYSYSNQPQHF.

This chain uses TRBV5-1 with TRBJ2-7; TRBD1 is a possible D gene (5 bases). V gave up 4 bases and J gave up 3 bases, with 11 bases separating them. Germline V gives CDR1 SGHRS, CDR2 YFSETQ. The CDR3 covers 13 residues. This chain's CDR3 is CASSPGHLYEQYF. The CDR3 coding sequence is TGCGCCAGCAGCCCCGGACATCTCTACGAGCAGTACTTC. Combining the CDR3 with reference TRBV5-1 and TRBJ2-7 gives the whole variable domain KAGVTQTPRYLIKTRGQQVTLSCSPISGHRSVSWYQQTPGQGLQFLFEYFSETQRNKGNFPGRFSGRQFSNSRSEMNVSTLELGDSALYLCASSPGHLYEQYFGPGTRLTVT.